This note documents a single T cell receptor beta chain sequence. Antigen: not known. The record originates from a study of persistence of HIV-infected CD4 T cells. The libraries were made with immunoSEQ version 4 in survey mode. Each sample used up to about 1 ug genomic DNA diluted to approximately 9.2 ng/uL. Assay: immunoSEQ multiplex PCR; the TCRdb copy retains only in-frame clones and omits some. The sample records 35,000 to 45,000 clones, roughly nine tenths being singletons. Nonspecific anti-CD3/anti-CD28 bead stimulation represents the broad CD4+ T cell repertoire. Responding CD4+ T cells were sorted by upregulation of both CD40 ligand and CD69. Germline lookup yields CDR1 LNHDA and CDR2 SQIVND (reference sequence). This CDR3 has 13 amino acids. V was trimmed by 6 bases and J by 4 bases, leaving 11 bases between them.

The sequences come from CD4+ T cells sorted from PBMCs after roughly 18-hour stimulation, collected from a patient who received antiretroviral therapy. This receptor was identified in an adult woman with HIV who was CMV-seropositive. This sequence joins TRBV19 and TRBJ2-3; the D gene is possibly TRBD2 (6 bases). The CDR3, as DNA: TGTGCCAGTAGGGCGTGGGGGGCAGATACGCAGTATTTT. This codes for CASRAWGADTQYF.